This TCR beta chain was observed in a study of cytomegalovirus exposure and HLA in healthy donors. Study details: About 85 million unique TCR sequences came from HLA-typed donors in an early release.

Points from the study as a whole: It was reported that the classifier diagnosed cytomegalovirus status with high specificity and sensitivity in both the original and validation cohorts.

This clone appeared once. What it binds is unknown. The PCR was carried out with 60 Vbeta primers and 13 Jbeta primers. Clones were read by immunoSEQ multiplex PCR, and TCRdb kept only the in-frame ones, dropping some. The sample records about 160,000 clones, about 81% being singletons. Sequences were obtained from PBMCs. This receptor was taken from a girl aged 2-10 years in good health and CMV-seropositive.

For the CDR3, the DNA is TGTGCCAGCAGTGTTAACGAGGGCAGTAATCAGCCCCAGCATTTT. It encodes CASSVNEGSNQPQHF. The genes are TRBV2 and TRBJ1-5, with D unclear. The V end lost 4 bases, the J end lost 4 bases, and 14 bases lay between the germline ends. The length of the CDR3 is 15 residues. In germline, CDR1 is SNHLY, CDR2 FYNNEI.